In its sample, the clone carrying this TCR beta chain was seen many times. V was trimmed by 6 bases and J by 4 bases, leaving 9 bases between them. Germline V lookup: CDR1 DFQATT, CDR2 SNEGSKA (reference sequence). The length of the CDR3 is 11 residues. The sample originates from a study of T cells in Graves' hyperthyroidism and ophthalmopathy. Patients having uncontrolled infection, another autoimmune disease, pregnancy or lactation were not included. It was RNA transcripts that yielded the amplified TCR beta CDR3 regions. The TCR CDR3 was amplified in a first-round RT-PCR using the HTBI primer set. TCRdb used MiXCR to reprocess the multiplex PCR reads, holding one entry per CDR3 protein. The table lists around 340,000 distinct CDR3 sequences, over 20% of them singletons.

The sample taken for sequencing was blood. The sequence came from a woman aged 45 to 65 with Graves' hyperthyroidism. The rearrangement links TRBV20-1 to TRBJ1-2; D gene uncertain. The CDR3 sequence is CSALTVYGYTF. The CDR3 DNA reads as TGCAGTGCCCTTACAGTCTATGGCTACACCTTC.